This passage covers 17 T cell receptor beta chains from one sample sequenced in a study of blood T cell repertoires in COVID-19. This table comes from immunoSEQ multiplex PCR, and its TCRdb copy is limited to in-frame clones, with some not included. The sample lists approximately 220,000 clones, 88% occurring once. Sequenced sample: PBMCs or T cells enriched from blood (not recorded which). Every receptor here comes from a woman under 40 who had recovered from COVID-19.

The chain has TRBV18 and TRBJ1-4; 9 positions agree with TRBD1. CDR1 is KGHSH and CDR2 is LQKENI in the germline V gene. This CDR3 contains 16 residues. The V gene end was trimmed by 0 bases and the J gene end by 6 bases; junction bases not matched to a gene: 5. CDR3 sequence reads: CASSPPVGTGYEKLFF. The CDR3 DNA reads as TGTGCCAGCTCACCACCGGTTGGGACAGGGTATGAAAAACTGTTTTTT.

V and J are TRBV9 and TRBJ1-2, with 8 bases that match TRBD1. After removal of 0 bases from V and 6 bases from J, the junction contained 7 bases not matched to a gene. Germline CDR1 reads SGDLS; CDR2 reads YYNGEE. The CDR3 is 15 amino acids. The CDR3 nucleotides are TGTGCCAGCAGCGTAGAGCAGGGGGCGGGTGATGGCTACACCTTC. This translates into CASSVEQGAGDGYTF.

This rearrangement joins TRBV3-1 (or the pseudogene TRBV3-2) to TRBJ2-5; 11 nucleotides match TRBD2. Per germline, CDR1 LGHDT and CDR2 YNNKEL (reference sequence). The CDR3 has 14 amino acids. V was pared by 2 bases and J by 4 bases, with 0 bases of the junction left unmatched. The CDR3 protein is CASSQTSGGETQYF. The CDR3 DNA reads TGTGCCAGCAGCCAAACTAGCGGGGGAGAGACCCAGTACTTC.

This clone has only one observation. The V and J genes are TRBV11-2 and TRBJ2-7; D gene ambiguous. The V end lost 1 base, the J end lost 6 bases, and 7 bases lay between the germline ends. This CDR3 region has 12 residues. Germline CDR1 reads SGHAT; CDR2 reads FQNNGV. CDR3 region: CASSLGSSEQYF. The CDR3 DNA sequence: TGTGCCAGCAGCTTAGGATCCAGCGAGCAGTACTTC. Full variable domain (missing parts from reference TRBV11-2 and TRBJ2-7): EAGVAQSPRYKIIEKRQSVAFWCNPISGHATLYWYQQILGQGPKLLIQFQNNGVVDDSQLPKDRFSAERLKGVDSTLKIQPAKLEDSAVYLCASSLGSSEQYFGPGTRLTVT.

The rearrangement joins TRBV7-2 to TRBJ1-2; 7 bases align to TRBD1. CDR3 size: 14 residues. V lost 5 bases and J lost 3; bases outside the gene matches: 6. Germline V gene data show CDR1 as SGHTA and CDR2 as FQGNSA. CDR3 residues: CASSQEGADYGYTF. Here the CDR3 DNA reads TGTGCCAGCAGCCAGGAGGGGGCCGACTATGGCTACACCTTC.

This clone was seen only once. J is TRBJ2-2 and V is TRBV7-2; D is possibly TRBD2 (6 bases). CDR1 and CDR2 from the germline V gene are SGHTA and FQGNSA. This CDR3 contains 14 residues. With 1 base removed from V and 3 bases from J, the gap between germline ends came to 6 bases. Written as DNA, the CDR3 is TGTGCCAGCAGCTTAGGGGGGGACACCGGGGAGCTGTTTTTT. It specifies CASSLGGDTGELFF.

CDR3 DNA: TGCGCCAGCAGCTTGGCCGGGACAGGCCTAAGCGAAAAACTGTTTTTT. Amino acid sequence: CASSLAGTGLSEKLFF. The genes are TRBV5-1 and TRBJ1-4, with TRBD1 matching 8 bases. The CDR3 totals 16 residues. Per the germline V gene, CDR1 is SGHRS and CDR2 is YFSETQ. V was clipped by 0 bases and J by 8 bases; unmatched bases: 9.

This chain joins TRBV7-9 and TRBJ1-6; no definite D call. The CDR3 has 13 amino acids. The V end lost 2 bases, the J end lost 7 bases, and 6 bases lay between the germline ends. Per germline, CDR1 SEHNR and CDR2 FQNEAQ (reference sequence). CDR3 residues: CASSLQINSPLHF. The CDR3 DNA reads TGTGCCAGCAGCTTACAGATAAATTCACCCCTCCACTTT. Looking up the rest from reference TRBV7-9 and TRBJ1-6 gives the full variable domain: DTGVSQNPRHKITKRGQNVTFRCDPISEHNRLYWYRQTLGQGPEFLTYFQNEAQLEKSRLLSDRFSAERPKGSFSTLEIQRTEQGDSAMYLCASSLQINSPLHFGNGTRLTVT.

The V and J genes are TRBV7-9 and TRBJ1-2; 9 nucleotides agree with TRBD1. The CDR3 totals 17 residues. J lost 4 bases, V lost 4 bases, and 13 bases had no gene match. Germline CDR1 and CDR2: SEHNR and FQNEAQ (reference sequence). The CDR3 here is CASSSLAGQGRSYGYTF. The CDR3 nucleotides are TGTGCCAGCAGCTCCTTAGCTGGACAGGGGCGAAGCTATGGCTACACCTTC.

The J gene is TRBJ2-4, the V gene TRBV4-3; 9 positions agree with TRBD1. In germline, CDR1 is LGHNA, CDR2 YSLEER. J lost 0 bases, V lost 2 bases, and 20 bases had no gene match. This CDR3 is 22 amino acids long. CDR3 protein: CASSQWTSGQGRGSLAKNIQYF. In DNA form, the CDR3 reads TGCGCCAGCAGCCAATGGACCTCGGGACAGGGAAGGGGATCCTTAGCCAAAAACATTCAGTACTTC.

The V gene is TRBV25-1, the J gene TRBJ2-4, with D tentatively TRBD1 (5 bases). Per germline, CDR1 MGHDK and CDR2 SYGVNS. The CDR3 totals 13 residues. Trimming stripped 5 bases from V and 5 bases from J, with 10 bases between. CDR3 sequence: CASSPQGQNIQYF. The CDR3 region has the DNA TGTGCCAGCAGTCCCCAGGGCCAAAACATTCAGTACTTC.

This clone has a count of ten or more. This chain uses TRBV3-1 (or the pseudogene TRBV3-2) with TRBJ2-7; TRBD2 agrees at 11 bases. CDR3 size: 17 residues. V shed 4 bases and J 3 bases; nucleotides not matched to a gene: 11. The germline V gene encodes CDR1 LGHDT and CDR2 YNNKEL (reference sequence). As DNA, the CDR3 is TGTGCCAGCAGCCCCAAGCCTACTAGCGGGGGATACTACGAGCAGTACTTC. Translation: CASSPKPTSGGYYEQYF.

This chain uses TRBV5-6 with TRBJ2-7; the D gene is possibly TRBD1 (6 bases). The CDR3 loop spans 13 amino acids. V gave up 4 bases and J gave up 6 bases, with 14 bases separating them. Looked up from germline, CDR1 is SGHDT and CDR2 is YYEEEE. The CDR3 DNA is TGTGCCAGCAGCCAGGACACAGGGTTCGAGCAGTACTTC. It yields the protein CASSQDTGFEQYF.

The chain is built from TRBV7-2 and TRBJ2-3, with TRBD2 matching over 13 bases. CDR1 and CDR2 from the germline V gene are SGHTA and FQGNSA. The CDR3 spans 15 residues. The V and J ends lost 5 bases and 11 bases, in that order; junction bases with no gene match: 10. In DNA form, the CDR3 reads TGTGCCAGCAGCAAAGGACTAGCGGGGGACGGGAGGCAGTATTTT. The encoded protein is CASSKGLAGDGRQYF.

V usage is TRBV6-2 or TRBV6-3 and J usage is TRBJ2-1; 9 bases agree with TRBD2. Trimming took 6 bases from V and 3 from J; bases not matched to a gene: 30. This CDR3 is 23 amino acids long. CDR1 is MNHEY and CDR2 is SVGEGT in the germline V gene. CDR3 region: CASSQRRDPLRAGGRKFYNEQFF. The CDR3 nucleotides are TGTGCCAGCAGCCAACGGCGGGACCCCCTACGAGCGGGGGGCCGCAAATTCTACAATGAGCAGTTCTTC.

The V gene is TRBV7-2, the J gene TRBJ1-1, with D perhaps TRBD1 (6 bases). Deletions cut 5 bases from V and 1 base from J, with 17 bases between. This CDR3 has 16 residues. In germline, CDR1 is SGHTA, CDR2 FQGNSA. The CDR3 sequence is CASSHTSQGANTEAFF. The CDR3 DNA is TGTGCCAGCAGCCATACCTCACAGGGAGCGAACACTGAAGCTTTCTTT.

This sequence joins TRBV4-3 and TRBJ1-6; TRBD1 is a possible D gene (6 bases). The CDR3 runs to 13 residues. The germline gives CDR1 LGHNA, CDR2 YSLEER. With 5 bases removed from V and 8 bases from J, the gap between germline ends came to 10 bases. CDR3 in amino acids: CASSKNRDSPLHF. In nucleotides, the CDR3 is TGCGCCAGCAGCAAAAACAGGGATTCACCCCTCCACTTT.